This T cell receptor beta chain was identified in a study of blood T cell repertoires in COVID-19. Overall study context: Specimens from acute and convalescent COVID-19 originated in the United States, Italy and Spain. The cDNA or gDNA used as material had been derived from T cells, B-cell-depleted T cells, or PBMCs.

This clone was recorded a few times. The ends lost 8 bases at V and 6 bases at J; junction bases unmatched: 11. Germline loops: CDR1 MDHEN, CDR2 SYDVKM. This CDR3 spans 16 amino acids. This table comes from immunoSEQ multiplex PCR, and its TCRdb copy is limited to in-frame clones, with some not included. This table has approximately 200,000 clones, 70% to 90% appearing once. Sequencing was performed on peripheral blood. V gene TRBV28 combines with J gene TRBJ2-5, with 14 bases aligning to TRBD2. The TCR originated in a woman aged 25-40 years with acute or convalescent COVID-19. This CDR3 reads CASEGLAGEGLKTQYF. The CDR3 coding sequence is TGTGCCAGCGAGGGACTAGCGGGAGAGGGGCTAAAGACCCAGTACTTC.